These 18 T cell receptor beta chains were all obtained from the same sample, sequenced in a study of T-cell reconstitution after alpha-beta-depleted transplantation in children. Preparation of the TCRbeta library involved a method that used unique molecular identifiers. Each CDR3 protein is one row after TCRdb ran MiXCR on the PCR reads. The table records about 980,000 distinct CDR3 sequences, less than 30% of them present only once. Sequenced material: PBMCs, mostly from graft donor cells, taken 360 days after TCRalphabeta/CD19-depleted stem cell transplant. These receptors came from a boy in the first two years of life who had a stem cell transplant for SCID, so the T cells may come from the graft donor.

The CDR3 reads CASSHQGKNTEAFF. The CDR3 DNA reads as TGTGCCAGCAGCCACCAGGGGAAGAACACTGAAGCTTTCTTT. This rearrangement joins TRBV4-2 to TRBJ1-1; D possibly corresponds to TRBD1 (6 bases). Trimming stripped 3 bases from V and 1 base from J, with 9 bases between. The V gene's germline CDR1 is LGHNA and CDR2 YNFKEQ. The CDR3 is 14 residues long.

The rearrangement uses TRBV19 and TRBJ2-5, with a possible D match to TRBD2 (5 bases). The CDR3 covers 11 residues. CDR1 and CDR2 (germline): LNHDA, SQIVND (reference sequence). V was trimmed by 4 bases and J by 11 bases, leaving 11 bases between them. For the CDR3, the DNA is TGTGCCAGTAGTACCGGGATAAGTCAGTACTTC. Its protein product is CASSTGISQYF.

This chain links TRBV7-2 with TRBJ1-1; D is unresolved. V was pared by 1 base and J by 4 bases, with 16 bases between. The CDR3 consists of 16 residues. The germline V gene encodes CDR1 SGHTA and CDR2 FQGNSA. In nucleotides, the CDR3 is TGTGCCAGCAGCTTAGACTCAATTGATGCGGGCACTGAAGCTTTCTTT. Residues: CASSLDSIDAGTEAFF.

The rearrangement joins TRBV12-3 or TRBV12-4 to TRBJ1-1; the D is unclear. Deletions cut 5 bases from V and 0 bases from J, with 10 bases between. The CDR3 is 14 amino acids. CDR3 region: CASSRKEVNTEAFF. CDR3 sequence (DNA): TGTGCCAGCAGTAGGAAGGAAGTGAACACTGAAGCTTTCTTT.

This clonotype has just one count. The rearrangement links TRBV7-2 to TRBJ1-1, with 7 bases aligning to TRBD1. CDR3 length equals 14 residues. Per the germline V gene, CDR1 is SGHTA and CDR2 is FQGNSA. J lost 3 bases, V lost 5 bases, and 6 bases had no gene match. CDR3 nucleotide sequence: TGTGCCAGCAGCCCGCAGAGGGGGCACACTGAAGCTTTCTTT. This encodes CASSPQRGHTEAFF.

In DNA form, the CDR3 reads TGTGCCAGCAGTTACATCTTACCGTCAAGCCGAAACACCATATATTTT. Amino acids: CASSYILPSSRNTIYF. The chain couples TRBV6-5 to TRBJ1-3; no firm D call. V lost 2 bases, J lost 5 bases, and 16 bases lay in between. The CDR3 totals 16 residues. CDR1 MNHEY and CDR2 SVGAGI come from the germline V gene.

V gene TRBV12-3 or TRBV12-4 combines with J gene TRBJ1-2; 7 bases agree with TRBD1. J lost 2 bases, V lost 3 bases, and 9 bases had no gene match. The CDR3 covers 16 residues. Written as DNA, the CDR3 is TGTGCCAGCAGTTTTTTCGGCGCGGGACAGAACTATGGCTACACCTTC. It encodes CASSFFGAGQNYGYTF.

This rearrangement joins TRBV12-3 or TRBV12-4 to TRBJ1-3; D is perhaps TRBD1 (5 bases). Trimming left V 4 bases short and J 2 bases short, with 9 bases between. The CDR3 extends over 14 amino acids. The CDR3 loop reads CASSSLGAGNTIYF. The CDR3 DNA follows: TGTGCCAGCAGTTCTCTGGGGGCTGGAAACACCATATATTTT.

The DNA for the CDR3 is TGTGCCAGCACCTTTTCCCCGACAGCGGGCACCGGGGAGCTGTTTTTT. Amino acid sequence: CASTFSPTAGTGELFF. The chain has TRBV5-6 and TRBJ2-2; possibly TRBD2 for D (6 bases). Germline CDR1 and CDR2: SGHDT and YYEEEE. Trimming cost V 6 bases and J 4 bases, with 19 bases left between them. The CDR3 is made up of 16 amino acids.

The chain combines TRBV7-8 with TRBJ1-1; tentatively, D is TRBD1 (5 bases). Germline CDR1 and CDR2: SGHVS and FQNEAQ. This CDR3 region has 15 residues. Trimming pared 2 bases from V and 1 base from J, leaving 11 bases between. CDR3: CASSLIHRSNTEAFF. CDR3 nucleotide sequence: TGTGCCAGCAGCTTAATTCACAGGTCGAACACTGAAGCTTTCTTT.

This sequence joins TRBV28 and TRBJ2-7; D might be TRBD1 or TRBD2, each matching 6 bases. From germline, CDR1 is MDHEN and CDR2 SYDVKM. This CDR3 has 12 amino acids. Between the trimmed V and J ends, which lost 10 bases and 3 bases, there was a span of 13 bases. The CDR3 DNA reads TGTGCCACACAGGGAGGCGGCTACGAGCAGTACTTC. Residues: CATQGGGYEQYF.

The V gene is TRBV15, the J gene TRBJ1-2; possible D gene TRBD1, 5 bases. Germline lookup yields CDR1 LNHNV and CDR2 YYDKDF (reference sequence). The CDR3 runs to 13 residues. The ends were cut back, 3 bases at V and 14 bases at J, with 19 bases in the middle. CDR3 sequence (DNA): TGTGCCACCAGCAGCCCCCGGGGCACACAGTGTACCTTC. Residues: CATSSPRGTQCTF.

Many counts were recorded for this clonotype. Here the CDR3 reads CASSLGLAGTKETQYF. The CDR3 DNA follows: TGCGCCAGCAGCTTGGGACTAGCGGGGACCAAAGAGACCCAGTACTTC. The chain links TRBV5-1 to TRBJ2-5; 11 bases are shared with TRBD2. Trimming cost V 0 bases and J 3 bases; bases outside gene matches: 4. The CDR3 spans 16 residues. Germline V gene lookup returns CDR1 SGHRS and CDR2 YFSETQ.

The chain uses TRBV12-3 or TRBV12-4 and TRBJ2-3; D is perhaps TRBD2 (6 bases). Trimming took 5 bases from V and 8 from J, leaving 17 bases between them. There are 14 residues in the CDR3. CDR3 sequence reads: CASSPLGWEVTQYF. The DNA of the CDR3 is TGTGCCAGCAGTCCCCTAGGGTGGGAGGTTACGCAGTATTTT.

The chain recombines TRBV20-1 with TRBJ2-7; TRBD2 aligns across 14 bases. V lost 3 bases, J lost 6 bases, and 4 bases stayed unmatched. The CDR3 runs to 14 residues. The V gene's germline CDR1 is DFQATT and CDR2 SNEGSKA (reference sequence). CDR3: CSARRLAGGREQYF. The CDR3 DNA follows: TGCAGTGCTAGGAGACTAGCGGGGGGGCGCGAGCAGTACTTC.

This clonotype was observed many times. The chain has TRBV5-1 and TRBJ1-1, with 9 bases aligning to TRBD1. CDR1 SGHRS and CDR2 YFSETQ come from the germline V gene. There are 18 residues in the CDR3. Trimming at V came to 2 bases and at J to 0 bases, leaving 11 bases not matched to a gene. The CDR3, as DNA: TGCGCCAGCAGCTTTTGGACCGGGACAGGGAGGATGAACACTGAAGCTTTCTTT. As protein: CASSFWTGTGRMNTEAFF.

V is TRBV7-9 and J is TRBJ1-2, with 8 bases fitting TRBD1. The length of the CDR3 is 15 residues. The V gene end was trimmed by 8 bases and the J gene end by 0 bases; junction bases not matched to a gene: 8. CDR1 and CDR2 (germline): SEHNR, FQNEAQ (reference sequence). DNA for the CDR3: TGTGCCAGCCTCGCGAAGGACAGGGCTAACTATGGCTACACCTTC. Protein: CASLAKDRANYGYTF.

The genes are TRBV4-3 and TRBJ1-6; D gene unclear. Deletions cut 0 bases from V and 7 bases from J, with 7 bases between. This CDR3 has 14 residues. Germline CDR1 is LGHNA and CDR2 is YSLEER. As DNA, the CDR3 is TGCGCCAGCAGCCAAGAGGGGATGAATTCACCCCTCCACTTT. This codes for CASSQEGMNSPLHF.